The entry that follows covers one T cell receptor (beta chain) sequence. No patient escaped relapse after autologous stem cell transplantation, and brentuximab vedotin exposure varied. Patients' outcomes at their best amounted to complete response, partial response or progressive disease. The data were produced by immunoSEQ multiplex PCR, yet TCRdb's version contains in-frame clones alone and is incomplete. The table records almost 100,000 clones, roughly 92% of them present only once. The record originates from a study of PD-1 blockade in classical Hodgkin lymphoma. Germline-derived CDR1 and CDR2 are SGHNT and YENEEA. This CDR3 spans 13 amino acids. The ends were cut back, 1 base at V and 4 bases at J, with 5 bases in the middle.

This sequence was found in a human donor with classical Hodgkin lymphoma. Material: peripheral blood mononuclear cells (PBMCs), obtained at baseline. The V gene is TRBV11-3, the J gene TRBJ1-3; D not resolved. The CDR3 spells CASSLGPGNTIYF. The CDR3 DNA reads as TGTGCCAGCAGCTTAGGCCCCGGAAACACCATATATTTT.